This T cell receptor (beta chain) was sequenced for a study of a mutant IDH1 vaccine in newly diagnosed glioma. Study details: Visit V12 was conducted at week 35 as the safety follow-up. Visit V13 came later, at week 47.

Concerning this clone itself: Antigen unknown.

Study conclusions and caveats: Changes to the top peripheral T cell clonotypes appeared unrelated to pseudoprogression.

The time point denotes: week 35, safety follow-up. Topical imiquimod accompanied each vaccine dose, which consisted of 300 ug of mutant IDH1 20-mer peptide. Sequencing used immunoSEQ multiplex PCR; TCRdb keeps in-frame clones, though not all of them. The sample has tens of thousands of clones; roughly 76% are singletons. The V gene lost 5 bases and the J gene lost 1 base, with 8 bases spanning the gap. CDR1 is LGHNA, CDR2 YSLEER, per germline. This CDR3 contains 13 residues. The chain recombines TRBV4-3 with TRBJ1-1; D uncertain. Material: PBMCs, obtained from a glioma patient whose treatment included an IDH1 peptide vaccine. The TCR originated in a man between 35 and 55 years old with glioma. CDR3 sequence reads: CASSRSPNTEAFF. Here the CDR3 DNA reads TGCGCCAGCAGCAGATCACCGAACACTGAAGCTTTCTTT.